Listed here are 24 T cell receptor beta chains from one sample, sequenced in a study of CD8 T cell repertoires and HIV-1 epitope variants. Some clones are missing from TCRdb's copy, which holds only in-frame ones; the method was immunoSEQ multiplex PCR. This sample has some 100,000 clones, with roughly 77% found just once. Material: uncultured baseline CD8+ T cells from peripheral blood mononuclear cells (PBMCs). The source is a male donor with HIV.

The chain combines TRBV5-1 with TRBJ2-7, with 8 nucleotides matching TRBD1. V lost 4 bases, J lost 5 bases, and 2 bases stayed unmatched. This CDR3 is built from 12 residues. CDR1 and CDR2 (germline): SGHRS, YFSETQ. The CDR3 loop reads CASSLTGDEQYF. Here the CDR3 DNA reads TGCGCCAGCAGCCTGACAGGGGACGAGCAGTACTTC. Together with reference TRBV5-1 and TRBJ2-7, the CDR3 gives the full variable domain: KAGVTQTPRYLIKTRGQQVTLSCSPISGHRSVSWYQQTPGQGLQFLFEYFSETQRNKGNFPGRFSGRQFSNSRSEMNVSTLELGDSALYLCASSLTGDEQYFGPGTRLTVT.

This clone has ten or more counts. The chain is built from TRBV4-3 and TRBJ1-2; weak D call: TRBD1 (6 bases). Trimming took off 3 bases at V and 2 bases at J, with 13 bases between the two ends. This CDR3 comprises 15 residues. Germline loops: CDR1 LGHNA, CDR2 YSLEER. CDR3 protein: CASSQSRGLNYGYTF. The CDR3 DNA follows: TGCGCCAGCAGCCAGTCGCGGGGGCTGAACTATGGCTACACCTTC.

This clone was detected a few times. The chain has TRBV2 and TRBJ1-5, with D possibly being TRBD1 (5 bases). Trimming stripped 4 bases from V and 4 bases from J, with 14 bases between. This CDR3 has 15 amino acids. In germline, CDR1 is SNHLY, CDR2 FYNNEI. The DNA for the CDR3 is TGTGCCAGCAGTGCGGACATAGGACCGAATCAGCCCCAGCATTTT. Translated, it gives CASSADIGPNQPQHF.

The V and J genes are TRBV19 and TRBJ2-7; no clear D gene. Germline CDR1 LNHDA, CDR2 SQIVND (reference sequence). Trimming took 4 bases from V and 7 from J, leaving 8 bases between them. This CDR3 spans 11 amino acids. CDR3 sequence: CASSSFQEQYF. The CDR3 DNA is TGTGCCAGTAGTAGTTTCCAAGAGCAGTACTTC.

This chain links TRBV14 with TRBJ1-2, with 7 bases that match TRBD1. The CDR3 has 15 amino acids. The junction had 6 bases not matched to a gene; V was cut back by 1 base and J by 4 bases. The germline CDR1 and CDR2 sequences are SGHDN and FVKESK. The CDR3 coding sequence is TGTGCCAGCAGCCAAGGACAGGGCCAAGTCTATGGCTACACCTTC. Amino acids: CASSQGQGQVYGYTF. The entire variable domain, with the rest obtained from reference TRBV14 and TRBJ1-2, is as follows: EAGVTQFPSHSVIEKGQTVTLRCDPISGHDNLYWYRRVMGKEIKFLLHFVKESKQDESGMPNNRFLAERTGGTYSTLKVQPAELEDSGVYFCASSQGQGQVYGYTFGSGTRLTVV.

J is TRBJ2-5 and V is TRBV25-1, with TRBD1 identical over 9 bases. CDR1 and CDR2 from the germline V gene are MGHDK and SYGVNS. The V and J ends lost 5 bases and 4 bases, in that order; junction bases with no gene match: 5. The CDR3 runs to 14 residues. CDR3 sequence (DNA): TGTGCCAGCAGTACAGGGGGCGCGGGAGAGACCCAGTACTTC. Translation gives CASSTGGAGETQYF.

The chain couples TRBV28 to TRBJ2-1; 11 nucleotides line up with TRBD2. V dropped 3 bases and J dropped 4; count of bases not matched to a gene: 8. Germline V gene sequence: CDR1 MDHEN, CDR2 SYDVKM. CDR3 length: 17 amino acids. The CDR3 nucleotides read TGTGCCAGCAGTTTCCTAGCGGGAGGCCGAACGTACAATGAGCAGTTCTTC. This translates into CASSFLAGGRTYNEQFF.

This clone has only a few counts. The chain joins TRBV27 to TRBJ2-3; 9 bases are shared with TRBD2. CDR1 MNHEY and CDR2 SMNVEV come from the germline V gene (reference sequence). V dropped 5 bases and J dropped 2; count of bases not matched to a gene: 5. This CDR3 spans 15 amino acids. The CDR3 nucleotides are TGTGCCAGCAGTAGACTAGCGGTGTACACAGATACGCAGTATTTT. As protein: CASSRLAVYTDTQYF.

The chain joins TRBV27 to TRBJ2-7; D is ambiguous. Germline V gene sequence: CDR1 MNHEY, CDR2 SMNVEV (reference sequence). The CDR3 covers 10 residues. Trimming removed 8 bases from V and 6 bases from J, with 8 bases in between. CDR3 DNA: TGTGCCAGCGGAAGATCCGAGCAGTACTTC. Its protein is CASGRSEQYF.

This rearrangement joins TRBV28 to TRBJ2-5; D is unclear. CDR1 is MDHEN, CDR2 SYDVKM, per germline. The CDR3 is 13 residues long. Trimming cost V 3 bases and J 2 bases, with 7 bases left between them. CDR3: CASSFLQQETQYF. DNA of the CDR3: TGTGCCAGCAGTTTTTTGCAGCAAGAGACCCAGTACTTC.

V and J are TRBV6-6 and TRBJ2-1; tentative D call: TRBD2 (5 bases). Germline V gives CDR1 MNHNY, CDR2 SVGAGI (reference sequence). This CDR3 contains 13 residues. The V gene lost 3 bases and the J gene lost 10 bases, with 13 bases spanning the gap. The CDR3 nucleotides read TGTGCCAGCAGTTATGACCGGGGAAGCGAGCAGTTCTTC. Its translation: CASSYDRGSEQFF.

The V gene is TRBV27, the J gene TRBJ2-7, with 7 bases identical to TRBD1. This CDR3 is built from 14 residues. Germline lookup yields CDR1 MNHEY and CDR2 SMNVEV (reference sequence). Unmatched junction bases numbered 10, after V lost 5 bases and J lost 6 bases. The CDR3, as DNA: TGTGCCAGCAGTACCCGACAGGGTATCGGCGAGCAGTACTTC. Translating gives CASSTRQGIGEQYF.

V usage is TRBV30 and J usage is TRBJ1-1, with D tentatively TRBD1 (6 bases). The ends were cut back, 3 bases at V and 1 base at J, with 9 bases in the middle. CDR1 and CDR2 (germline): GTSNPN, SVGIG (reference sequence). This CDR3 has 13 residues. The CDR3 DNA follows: TGTGCCTGGAGGTCACAGGGGAACACTGAAGCTTTCTTT. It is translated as CAWRSQGNTEAFF.

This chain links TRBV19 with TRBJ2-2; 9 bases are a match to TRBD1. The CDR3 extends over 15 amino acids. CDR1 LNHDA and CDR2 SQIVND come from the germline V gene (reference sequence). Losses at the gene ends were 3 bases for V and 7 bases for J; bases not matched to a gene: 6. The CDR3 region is CASSIQQGAGGELFF. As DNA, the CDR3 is TGTGCCAGTAGTATTCAACAGGGGGCGGGCGGGGAGCTGTTTTTT.

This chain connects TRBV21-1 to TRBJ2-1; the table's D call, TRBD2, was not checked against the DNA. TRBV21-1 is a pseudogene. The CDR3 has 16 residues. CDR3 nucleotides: TGTGCCAGCAGCAAAGTAGGGACTGCAGCTTACAATGAGCAGTTCTTC. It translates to CASSKVGTAAYNEQFF.

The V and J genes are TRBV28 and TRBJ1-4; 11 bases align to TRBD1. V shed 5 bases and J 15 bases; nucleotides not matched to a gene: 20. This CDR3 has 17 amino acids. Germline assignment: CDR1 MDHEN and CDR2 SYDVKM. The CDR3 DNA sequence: TGTGCCAGCAGTGACCAGCGACAGGACAGGGGGCCCTATTGGTTGTTTTTT. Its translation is CASSDQRQDRGPYWLFF.

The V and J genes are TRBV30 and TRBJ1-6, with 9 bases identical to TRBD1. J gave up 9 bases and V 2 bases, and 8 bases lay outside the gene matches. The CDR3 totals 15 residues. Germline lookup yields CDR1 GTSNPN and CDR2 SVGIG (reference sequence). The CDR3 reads CAWSSGDRDGSPLHF. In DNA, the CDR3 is TGTGCCTGGAGTTCGGGGGACAGGGACGGTTCACCCCTCCACTTT.

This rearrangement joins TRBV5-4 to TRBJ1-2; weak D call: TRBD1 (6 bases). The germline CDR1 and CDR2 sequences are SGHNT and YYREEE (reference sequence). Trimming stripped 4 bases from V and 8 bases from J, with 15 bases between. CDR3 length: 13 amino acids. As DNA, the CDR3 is TGTGCCAGCAGCCGCACAGGGACCTACGGCTACACCTTC. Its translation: CASSRTGTYGYTF.

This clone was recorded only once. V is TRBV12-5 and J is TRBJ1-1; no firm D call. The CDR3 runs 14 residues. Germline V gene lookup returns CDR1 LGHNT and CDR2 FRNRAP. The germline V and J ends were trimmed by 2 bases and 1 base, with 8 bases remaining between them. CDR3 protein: CASGLSGKNTEAFF. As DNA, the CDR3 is TGTGCTAGTGGTTTGAGCGGCAAGAACACTGAAGCTTTCTTT.

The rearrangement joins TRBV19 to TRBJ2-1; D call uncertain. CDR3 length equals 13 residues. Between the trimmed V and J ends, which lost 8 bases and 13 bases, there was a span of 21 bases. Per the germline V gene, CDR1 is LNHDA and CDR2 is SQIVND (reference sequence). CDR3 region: CASSSPSSMKQFF. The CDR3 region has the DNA TGTGCCAGTTCCTCACCATCCTCAATGAAACAGTTCTTC.

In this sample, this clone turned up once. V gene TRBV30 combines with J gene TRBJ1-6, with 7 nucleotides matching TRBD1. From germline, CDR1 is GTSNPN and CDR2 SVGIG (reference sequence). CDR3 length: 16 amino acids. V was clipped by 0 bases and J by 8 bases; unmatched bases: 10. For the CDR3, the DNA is TGTGCCTGGAGTGTAGGATATCAGGGGGTGGATTCACCCCTCCACTTT. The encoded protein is CAWSVGYQGVDSPLHF.

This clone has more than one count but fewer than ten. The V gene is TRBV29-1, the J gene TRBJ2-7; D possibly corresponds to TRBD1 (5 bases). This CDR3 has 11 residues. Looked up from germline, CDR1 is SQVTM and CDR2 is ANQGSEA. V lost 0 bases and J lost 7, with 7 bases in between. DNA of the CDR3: TGCAGCGTTGAAGACCCAGGGGAGCAGTACTTC. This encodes CSVEDPGEQYF.

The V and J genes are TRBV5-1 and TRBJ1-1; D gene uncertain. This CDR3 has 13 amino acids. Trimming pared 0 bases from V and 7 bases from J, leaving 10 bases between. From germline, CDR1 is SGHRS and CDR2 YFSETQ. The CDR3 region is CASSLDVGYEAFF. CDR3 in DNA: TGCGCCAGCAGCTTGGACGTGGGATATGAAGCTTTCTTT.

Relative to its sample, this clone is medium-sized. The CDR3 DNA is TGTGCCAGCAGCCACAATGAGCAGTTCTTC. Encoded protein: CASSHNEQFF. The chain joins TRBV7-9 to TRBJ2-1; no firm D call. Trimming cost V 5 bases and J 5 bases, with 1 base left between them. This CDR3 has 10 amino acids. Germline lookup yields CDR1 SEHNR and CDR2 FQNEAQ (reference sequence).